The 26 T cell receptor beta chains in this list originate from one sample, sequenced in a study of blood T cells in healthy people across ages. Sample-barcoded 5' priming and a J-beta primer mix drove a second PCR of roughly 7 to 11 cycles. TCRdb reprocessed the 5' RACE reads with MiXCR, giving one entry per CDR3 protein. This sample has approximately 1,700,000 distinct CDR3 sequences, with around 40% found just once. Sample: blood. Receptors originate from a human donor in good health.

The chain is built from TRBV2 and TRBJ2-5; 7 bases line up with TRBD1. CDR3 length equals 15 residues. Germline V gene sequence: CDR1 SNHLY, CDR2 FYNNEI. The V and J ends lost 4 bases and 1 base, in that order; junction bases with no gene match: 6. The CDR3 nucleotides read TGTGCCAGCAGTGCCCACCGGGACAGCCAAGAGACCCAGTACTTC. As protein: CASSAHRDSQETQYF.

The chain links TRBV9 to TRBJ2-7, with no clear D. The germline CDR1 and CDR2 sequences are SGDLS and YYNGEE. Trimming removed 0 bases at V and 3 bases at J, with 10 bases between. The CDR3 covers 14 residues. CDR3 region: CASSVEGGDYEQYF. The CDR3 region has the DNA TGTGCCAGCAGCGTAGAAGGCGGAGACTACGAGCAGTACTTC.

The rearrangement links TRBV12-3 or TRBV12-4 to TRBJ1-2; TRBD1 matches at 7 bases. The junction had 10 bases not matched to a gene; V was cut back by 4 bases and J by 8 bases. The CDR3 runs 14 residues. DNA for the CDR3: TGTGCCAGCAGTTCCTTTCCGGGACAGCGGGGCTACACCTTC. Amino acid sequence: CASSSFPGQRGYTF.

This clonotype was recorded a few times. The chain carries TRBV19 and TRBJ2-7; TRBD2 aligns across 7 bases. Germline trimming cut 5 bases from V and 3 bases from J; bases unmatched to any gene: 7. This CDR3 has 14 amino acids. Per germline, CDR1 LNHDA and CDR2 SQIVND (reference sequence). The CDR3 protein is CASSHSGNFYEQYF. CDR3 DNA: TGTGCCAGTAGTCACAGCGGGAACTTCTACGAGCAGTACTTC.

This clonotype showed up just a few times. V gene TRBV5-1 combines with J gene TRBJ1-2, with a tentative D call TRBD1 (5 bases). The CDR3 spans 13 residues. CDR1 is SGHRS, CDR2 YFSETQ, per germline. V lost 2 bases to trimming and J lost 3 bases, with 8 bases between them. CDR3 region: CASSFRDHYGYTF. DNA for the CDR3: TGCGCCAGCAGCTTTAGGGACCACTATGGCTACACCTTC.

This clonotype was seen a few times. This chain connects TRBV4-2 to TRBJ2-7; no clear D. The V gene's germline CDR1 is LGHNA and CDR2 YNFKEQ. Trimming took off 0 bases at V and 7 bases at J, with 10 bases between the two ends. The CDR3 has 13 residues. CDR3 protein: CASSQEVAREQYF. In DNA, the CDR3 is TGTGCCAGCAGCCAAGAGGTGGCTAGGGAGCAGTACTTC.

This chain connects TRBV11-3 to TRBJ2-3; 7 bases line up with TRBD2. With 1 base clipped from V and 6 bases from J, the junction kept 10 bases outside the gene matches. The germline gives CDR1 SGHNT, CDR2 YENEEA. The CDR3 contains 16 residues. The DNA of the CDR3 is TGTGCCAGCAGCTTAGGACTAGCTCAGAACCCCGATACGCAGTATTTT. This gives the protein CASSLGLAQNPDTQYF. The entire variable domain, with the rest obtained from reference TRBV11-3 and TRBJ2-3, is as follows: EAGVVQSPRYKIIEKKQPVAFWCNPISGHNTLYWYLQNLGQGPELLIRYENEEAVDDSQLPKDRFSAERLKGVDSTLKIQPAELGDSAVYLCASSLGLAQNPDTQYFGPGTRLTVL.

CDR3 DNA sequence: TGCGCCAGCAGCTTGCTCCGGCAGGGCAATCAGCCCCAGCATTTT. Its translation is CASSLLRQGNQPQHF. The chain has TRBV5-1 and TRBJ1-5; D is undetermined. Deletions cut 1 base from V and 2 bases from J, with 10 bases between. Germline V gene data show CDR1 as SGHRS and CDR2 as YFSETQ. The CDR3 totals 15 residues. Looking up the rest from reference TRBV5-1 and TRBJ1-5 gives the full variable domain: KAGVTQTPRYLIKTRGQQVTLSCSPISGHRSVSWYQQTPGQGLQFLFEYFSETQRNKGNFPGRFSGRQFSNSRSEMNVSTLELGDSALYLCASSLLRQGNQPQHFGDGTRLSIL.

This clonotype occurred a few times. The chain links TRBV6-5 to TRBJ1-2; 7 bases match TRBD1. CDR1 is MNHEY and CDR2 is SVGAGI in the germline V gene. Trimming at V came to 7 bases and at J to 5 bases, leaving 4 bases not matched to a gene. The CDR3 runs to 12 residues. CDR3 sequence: CASTETGYGYTF. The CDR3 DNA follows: TGTGCCAGCACCGAGACAGGGTATGGCTACACCTTC.

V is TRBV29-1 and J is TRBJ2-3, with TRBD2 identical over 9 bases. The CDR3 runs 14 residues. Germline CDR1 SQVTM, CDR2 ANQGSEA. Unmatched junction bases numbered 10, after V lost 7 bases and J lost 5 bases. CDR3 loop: CSGAGGVGGDTQYF. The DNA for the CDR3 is TGCAGCGGCGCGGGGGGGGTCGGGGGAGATACGCAGTATTTT.

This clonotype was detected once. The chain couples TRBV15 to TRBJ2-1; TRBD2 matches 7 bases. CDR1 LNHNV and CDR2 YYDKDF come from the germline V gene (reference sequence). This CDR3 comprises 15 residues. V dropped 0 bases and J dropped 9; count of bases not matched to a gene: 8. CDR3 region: CATSRDLGGCSEQFF. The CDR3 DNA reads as TGTGCCACCAGCAGAGATTTGGGGGGGTGTAGTGAGCAGTTCTTC.

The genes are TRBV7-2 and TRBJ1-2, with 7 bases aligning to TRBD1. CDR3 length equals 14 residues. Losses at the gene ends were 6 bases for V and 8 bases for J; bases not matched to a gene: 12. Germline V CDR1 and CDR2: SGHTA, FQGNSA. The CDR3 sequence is CASSPRQGAQGYTF. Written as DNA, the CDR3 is TGTGCCAGCAGTCCCCGACAGGGAGCGCAAGGCTACACCTTC.

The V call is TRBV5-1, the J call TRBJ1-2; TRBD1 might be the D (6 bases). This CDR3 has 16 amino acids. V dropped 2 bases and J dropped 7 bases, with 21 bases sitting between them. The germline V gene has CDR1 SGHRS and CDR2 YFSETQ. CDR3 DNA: TGCGCCAGCAGCTTCTCAACTCGGACAGCCAGTCGTGGCTACACCTTC. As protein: CASSFSTRTASRGYTF.

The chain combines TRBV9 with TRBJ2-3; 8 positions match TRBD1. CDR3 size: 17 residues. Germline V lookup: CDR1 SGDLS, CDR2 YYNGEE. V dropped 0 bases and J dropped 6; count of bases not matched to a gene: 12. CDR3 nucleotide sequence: TGTGCCAGCAGCGTAGACCCAGGGAACAGGGGGTTGGATACGCAGTATTTT. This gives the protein CASSVDPGNRGLDTQYF.

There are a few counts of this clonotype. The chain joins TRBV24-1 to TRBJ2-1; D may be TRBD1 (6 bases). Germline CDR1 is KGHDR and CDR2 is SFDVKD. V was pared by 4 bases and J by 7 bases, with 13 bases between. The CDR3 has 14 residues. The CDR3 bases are TGTGCCACCAGTGAATCCGGACAGCCTAATGAGCAGTTCTTC. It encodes CATSESGQPNEQFF.

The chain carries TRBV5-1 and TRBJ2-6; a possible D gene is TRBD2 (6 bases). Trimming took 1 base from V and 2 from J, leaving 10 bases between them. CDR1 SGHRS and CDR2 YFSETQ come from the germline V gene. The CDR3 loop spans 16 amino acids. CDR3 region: CASSLPGDAGANVLTF. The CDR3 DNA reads TGCGCCAGCAGCTTGCCGGGAGATGCTGGGGCCAACGTCCTGACTTTC.

The CDR3 reads CASSYWTGTSEQFF. In DNA, the CDR3 is TGTGCCAGCAGTTACTGGACAGGGACATCCGAGCAGTTCTTC. The chain combines TRBV6-2 or TRBV6-3 with TRBJ2-1; 8 bases are shared with TRBD1. The CDR3 loop spans 14 amino acids. Germline values: CDR1 MNHEY, CDR2 SVGEGT. V gave up 1 base and J gave up 10 bases; unmatched junction bases: 6.

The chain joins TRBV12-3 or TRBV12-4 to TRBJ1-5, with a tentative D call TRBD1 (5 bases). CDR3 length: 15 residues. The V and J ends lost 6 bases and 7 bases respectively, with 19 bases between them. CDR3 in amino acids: CASSREAGREQPQHF. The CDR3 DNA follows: TGTGCCAGCAGCCGCGAGGCAGGGAGAGAGCAGCCCCAGCATTTT.

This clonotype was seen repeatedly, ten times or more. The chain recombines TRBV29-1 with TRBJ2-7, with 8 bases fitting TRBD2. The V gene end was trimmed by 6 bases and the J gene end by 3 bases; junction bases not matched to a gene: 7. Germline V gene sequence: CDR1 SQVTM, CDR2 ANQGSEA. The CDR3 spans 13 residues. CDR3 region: CSVREGLDYEQYF. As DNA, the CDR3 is TGCAGCGTCCGGGAGGGACTTGACTACGAGCAGTACTTC.

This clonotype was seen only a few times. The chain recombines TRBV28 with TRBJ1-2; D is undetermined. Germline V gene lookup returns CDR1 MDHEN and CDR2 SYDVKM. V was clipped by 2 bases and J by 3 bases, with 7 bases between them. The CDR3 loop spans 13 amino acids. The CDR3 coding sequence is TGTGCCAGCAGTTTAGTGGGTTACTATGGCTACACCTTC. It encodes CASSLVGYYGYTF.

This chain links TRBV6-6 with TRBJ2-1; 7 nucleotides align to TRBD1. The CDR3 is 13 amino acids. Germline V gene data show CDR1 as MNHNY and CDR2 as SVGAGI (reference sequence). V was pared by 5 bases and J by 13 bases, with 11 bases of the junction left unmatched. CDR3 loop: CASSLGTEETQFF. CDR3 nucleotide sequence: TGTGCCAGCAGTCTCGGGACAGAAGAGACCCAGTTCTTC.

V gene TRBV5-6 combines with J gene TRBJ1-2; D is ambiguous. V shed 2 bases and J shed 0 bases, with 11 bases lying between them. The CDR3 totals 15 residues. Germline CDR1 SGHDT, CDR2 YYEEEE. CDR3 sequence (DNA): TGTGCCAGCAGCTTTTTAGGTGGAACTAACTATGGCTACACCTTC. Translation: CASSFLGGTNYGYTF.

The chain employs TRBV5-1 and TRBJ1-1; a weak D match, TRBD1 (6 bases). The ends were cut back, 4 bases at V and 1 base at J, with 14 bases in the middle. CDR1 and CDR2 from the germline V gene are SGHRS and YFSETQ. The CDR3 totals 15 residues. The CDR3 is CASSTLGGGNTEAFF. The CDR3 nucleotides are TGCGCCAGCAGCACCCTTGGGGGCGGGAACACTGAAGCTTTCTTT.

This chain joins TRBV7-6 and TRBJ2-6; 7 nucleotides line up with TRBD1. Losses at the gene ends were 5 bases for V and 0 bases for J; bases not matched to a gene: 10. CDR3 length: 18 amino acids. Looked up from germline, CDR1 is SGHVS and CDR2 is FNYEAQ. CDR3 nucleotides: TGTGCCAGCAGCCCCCAATCGGGACAGAACTCTGGGGCCAACGTCCTGACTTTC. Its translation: CASSPQSGQNSGANVLTF. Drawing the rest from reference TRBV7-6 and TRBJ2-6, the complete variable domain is GAGVSQSPRYKVTKRGQDVALRCDPISGHVSLYWYRQALGQGPEFLTYFNYEAQQDKSGLPNDRFSAERPEGSISTLTIQRTEQRDSAMYRCASSPQSGQNSGANVLTFGAGSRLTVL.

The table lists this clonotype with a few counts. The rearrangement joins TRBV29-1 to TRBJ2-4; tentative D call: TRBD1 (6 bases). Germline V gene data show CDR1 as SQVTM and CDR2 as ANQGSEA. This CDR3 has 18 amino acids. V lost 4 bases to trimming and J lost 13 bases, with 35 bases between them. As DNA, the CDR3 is TGCAGCGTTGTTGGGGTTGCTCAGGGGTACTTACGATACAATGAGCAGTACTTC. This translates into CSVVGVAQGYLRYNEQYF.

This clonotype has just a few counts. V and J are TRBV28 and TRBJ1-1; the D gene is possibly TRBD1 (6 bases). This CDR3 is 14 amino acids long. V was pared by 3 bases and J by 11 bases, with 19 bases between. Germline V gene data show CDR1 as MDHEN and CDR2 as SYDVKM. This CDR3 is CASSFPSNRVEAFF. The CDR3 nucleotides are TGTGCCAGCAGTTTCCCCAGCAACAGGGTAGAGGCTTTCTTT.